The TCR beta chain described here comes from a study of T cells in Graves' hyperthyroidism and ophthalmopathy. Germline CDR1 and CDR2: SQVTM and ANQGSEA. Trimming removed 5 bases at V and 6 bases at J, with 22 bases between. The CDR3 totals 15 residues. Amplified regions were TCR beta CDR3 sequences from RNA transcripts. Using the HTBI primer set, a first-round RT-PCR was run on the TCR CDR3. TCRdb recomputed calls from the multiplex PCR reads with MiXCR, one row per CDR3 protein. Among 560,000 or so distinct CDR3 sequences listed, more than 45% were seen once. Sequencing was done on a sample of peripheral blood or thyroid tissue (not recorded which). The chain is built from TRBV29-1 and TRBJ2-5, with a possible D match to TRBD1 (6 bases). This receptor was taken from a woman between 18 and 29 years old with Graves' hyperthyroidism. CDR3 region: CSVIRTGGQGKTQYF. The CDR3 bases are TGCAGCGTTATCAGGACGGGTGGGCAGGGGAAGACCCAGTACTTC.